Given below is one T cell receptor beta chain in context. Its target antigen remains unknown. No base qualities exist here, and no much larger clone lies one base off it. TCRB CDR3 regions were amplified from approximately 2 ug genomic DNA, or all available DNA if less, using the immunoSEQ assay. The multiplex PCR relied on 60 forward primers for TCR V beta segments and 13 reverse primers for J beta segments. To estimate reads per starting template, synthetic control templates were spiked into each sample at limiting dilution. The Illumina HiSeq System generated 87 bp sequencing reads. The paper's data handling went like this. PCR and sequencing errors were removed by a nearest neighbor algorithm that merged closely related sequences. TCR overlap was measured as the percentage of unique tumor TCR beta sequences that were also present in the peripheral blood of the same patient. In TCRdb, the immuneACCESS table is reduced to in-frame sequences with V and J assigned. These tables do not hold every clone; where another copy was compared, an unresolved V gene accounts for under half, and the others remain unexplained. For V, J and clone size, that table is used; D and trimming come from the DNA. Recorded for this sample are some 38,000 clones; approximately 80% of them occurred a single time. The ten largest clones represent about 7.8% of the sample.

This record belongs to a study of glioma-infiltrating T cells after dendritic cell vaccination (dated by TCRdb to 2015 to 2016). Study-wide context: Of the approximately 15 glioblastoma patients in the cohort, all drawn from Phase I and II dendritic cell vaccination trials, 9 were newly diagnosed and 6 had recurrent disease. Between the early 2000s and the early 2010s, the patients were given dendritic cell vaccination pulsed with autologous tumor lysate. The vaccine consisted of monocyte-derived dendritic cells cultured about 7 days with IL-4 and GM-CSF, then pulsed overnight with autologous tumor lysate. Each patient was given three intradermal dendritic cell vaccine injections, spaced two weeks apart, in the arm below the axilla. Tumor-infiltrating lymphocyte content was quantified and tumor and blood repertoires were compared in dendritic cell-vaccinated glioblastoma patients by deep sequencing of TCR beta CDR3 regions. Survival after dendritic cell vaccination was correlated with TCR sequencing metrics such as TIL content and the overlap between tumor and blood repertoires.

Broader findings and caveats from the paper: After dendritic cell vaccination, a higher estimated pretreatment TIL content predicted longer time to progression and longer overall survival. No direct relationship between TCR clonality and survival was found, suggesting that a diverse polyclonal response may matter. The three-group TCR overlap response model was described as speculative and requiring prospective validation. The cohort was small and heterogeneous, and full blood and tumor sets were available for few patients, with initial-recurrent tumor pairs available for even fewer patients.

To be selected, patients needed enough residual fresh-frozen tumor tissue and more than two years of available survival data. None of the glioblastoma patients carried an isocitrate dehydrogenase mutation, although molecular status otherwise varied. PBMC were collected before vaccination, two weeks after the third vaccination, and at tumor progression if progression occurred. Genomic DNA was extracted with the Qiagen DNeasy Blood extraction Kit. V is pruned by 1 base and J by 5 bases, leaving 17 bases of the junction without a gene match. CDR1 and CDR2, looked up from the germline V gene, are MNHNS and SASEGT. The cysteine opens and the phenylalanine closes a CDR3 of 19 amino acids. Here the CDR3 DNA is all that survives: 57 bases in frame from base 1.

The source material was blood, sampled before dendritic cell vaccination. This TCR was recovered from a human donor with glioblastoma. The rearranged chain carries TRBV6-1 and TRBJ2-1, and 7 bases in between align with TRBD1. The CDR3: CASSEEGAYRGSTHNEQFF. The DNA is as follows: TGTGCCAGCAGTGAAGAGGGGGCCTATAGGGGTTCCACACACAATGAGCAGTTCTTC.